This T cell receptor beta chain was obtained from a study of shared clonotypes between healthy human individuals. Study in general: The plates for each donor numbered three CD4 naive, three CD4 memory, two CD8 naive and one CD8 memory. Findings and caveats of the study: Of the naive CD4 clonotypes, about 5.4% were shared across a handful of donors. Represented diversity (both genetic and exposure-history) was limited by the small number of donors.

Germline V gene data show CDR1 as MNHNS and CDR2 as SASEGT. V was trimmed by 11 bases and J by 7 bases, leaving 21 bases between them. The CDR3 is 13 residues long. Positively selected for CCR7, the CD45RO-negative cells used as naive CD8 cells excluded terminally differentiated effector memory CD45RA+ cells. Sequencing used immunoSEQ multiplex PCR; TCRdb keeps in-frame clones, though not all of them. Of around 2.1 million clones listed, approximately 94% are singletons. A word on this clone: Its specificity is not known.

The sequencing sample was made of naive CD8+ T cells from PBMCs. The chain uses TRBV6-1 and TRBJ2-7; D is possibly TRBD1 or TRBD2 (6 bases each). The origin of this receptor is a man younger than 35 in good health. Some clones in this sample may be carry-over from other donors' samples. The CDR3 sequence is CAGRLGGGGEQYF. The CDR3 DNA reads TGTGCCGGCCGTCTTGGAGGGGGTGGTGAGCAGTACTTC.